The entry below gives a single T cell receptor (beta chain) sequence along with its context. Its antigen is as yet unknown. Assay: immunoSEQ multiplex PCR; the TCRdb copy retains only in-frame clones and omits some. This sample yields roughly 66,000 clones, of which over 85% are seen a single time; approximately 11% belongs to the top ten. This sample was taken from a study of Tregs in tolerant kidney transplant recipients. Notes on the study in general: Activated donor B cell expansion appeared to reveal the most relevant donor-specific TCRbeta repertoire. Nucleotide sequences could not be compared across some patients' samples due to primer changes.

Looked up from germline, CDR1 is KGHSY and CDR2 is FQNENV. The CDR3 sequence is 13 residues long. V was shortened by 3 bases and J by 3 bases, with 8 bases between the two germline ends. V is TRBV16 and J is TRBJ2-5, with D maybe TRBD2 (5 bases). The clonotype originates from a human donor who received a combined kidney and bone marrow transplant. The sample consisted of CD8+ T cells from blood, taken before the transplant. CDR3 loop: CASSHAGEETQYF. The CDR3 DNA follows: TGTGCCAGCAGCCATGCCGGGGAAGAGACCCAGTACTTC.